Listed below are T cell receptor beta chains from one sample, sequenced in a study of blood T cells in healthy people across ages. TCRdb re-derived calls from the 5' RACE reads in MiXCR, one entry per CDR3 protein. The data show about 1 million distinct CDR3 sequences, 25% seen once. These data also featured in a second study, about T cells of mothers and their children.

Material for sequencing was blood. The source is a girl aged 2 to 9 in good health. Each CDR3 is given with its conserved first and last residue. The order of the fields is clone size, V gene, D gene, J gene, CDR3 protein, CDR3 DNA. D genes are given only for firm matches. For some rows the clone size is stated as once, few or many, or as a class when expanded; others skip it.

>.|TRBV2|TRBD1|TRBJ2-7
CASISRTGSYEQYF
TGTGCCAGCATCAGTAGGACAGGATCCTACGAGCAGTACTTC
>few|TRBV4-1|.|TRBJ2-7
CASSLVDGGDPYEQYF
TGCGCCAGCAGCCTAGTCGATGGAGGGGACCCCTACGAGCAGTACTTC
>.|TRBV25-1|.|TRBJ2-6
CASSGPREAGANVLTF
TGTGCCAGCAGTGGGCCTAGGGAAGCTGGGGCCAACGTCCTGACTTTC
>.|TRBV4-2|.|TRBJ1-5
CASSQDWGFDQPQHF
TGTGCCAGCAGCCAAGATTGGGGTTTCGATCAGCCCCAGCATTTT
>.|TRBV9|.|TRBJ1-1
CASSVVLEGLTEAFF
TGTGCCAGCAGCGTAGTGCTCGAGGGTCTAACTGAAGCTTTCTTT
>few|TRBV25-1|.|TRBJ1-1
CASSGGDKGETEAFF
TGTGCCAGCAGTGGGGGGGATAAGGGGGAAACTGAAGCTTTCTTT
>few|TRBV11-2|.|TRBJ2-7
CASSFPDDYEQYF
TGTGCCAGCAGCTTTCCGGACGACTACGAGCAGTACTTC
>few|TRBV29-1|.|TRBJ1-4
CSVEDYGEKEKLFF
TGCAGCGTTGAAGATTACGGCGAAAAAGAAAAACTGTTTTTT
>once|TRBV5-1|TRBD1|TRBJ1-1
CASSFRQGEAFF
TGCGCCAGCAGCTTTCGACAGGGGGAAGCTTTCTTT
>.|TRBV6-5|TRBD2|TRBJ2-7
CASSYGTSGMGEQYF
TGTGCCAGCAGTTACGGGACTAGCGGGATGGGGGAGCAGTACTTC